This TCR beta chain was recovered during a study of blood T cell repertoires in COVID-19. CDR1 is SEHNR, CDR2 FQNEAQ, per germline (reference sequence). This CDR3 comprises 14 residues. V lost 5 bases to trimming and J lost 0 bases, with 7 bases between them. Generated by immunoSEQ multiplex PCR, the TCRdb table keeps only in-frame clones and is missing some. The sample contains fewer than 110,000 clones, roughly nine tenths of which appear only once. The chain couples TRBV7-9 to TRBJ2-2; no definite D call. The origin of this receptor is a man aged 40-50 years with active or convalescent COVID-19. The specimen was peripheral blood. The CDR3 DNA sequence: TGTGCCAGCAGCCCCCGGGCGAACACCGGGGAGCTGTTTTTT. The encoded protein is CASSPRANTGELFF.